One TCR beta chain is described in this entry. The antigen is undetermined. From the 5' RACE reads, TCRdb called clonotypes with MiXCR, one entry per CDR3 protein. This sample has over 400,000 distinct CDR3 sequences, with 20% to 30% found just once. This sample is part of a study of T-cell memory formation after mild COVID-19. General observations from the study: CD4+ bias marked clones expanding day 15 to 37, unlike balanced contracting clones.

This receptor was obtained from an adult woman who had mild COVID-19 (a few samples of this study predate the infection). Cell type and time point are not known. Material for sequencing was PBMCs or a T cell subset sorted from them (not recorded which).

Written as DNA, the CDR3 is TGCGCCAGCAAAAGGGCTAGCGGTTCCTACGAGCAGTACTTC. Translation: CASKRASGSYEQYF. V is TRBV4-3 and J is TRBJ2-7; 7 bases line up with TRBD2. The CDR3 contains 14 residues. Germline V gene lookup returns CDR1 LGHNA and CDR2 YSLEER. J was trimmed by 1 base and V by 7 bases; bases with no gene match: 7.